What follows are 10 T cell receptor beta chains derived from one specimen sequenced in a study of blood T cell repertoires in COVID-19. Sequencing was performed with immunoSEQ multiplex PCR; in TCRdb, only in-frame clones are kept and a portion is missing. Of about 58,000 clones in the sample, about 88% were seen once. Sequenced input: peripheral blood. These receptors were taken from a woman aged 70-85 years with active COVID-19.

The CDR3 loop reads CARSLVYSSMNTEAFF. DNA of the CDR3: TGTGCCAGAAGCTTGGTCTATTCATCTATGAACACTGAAGCTTTCTTT. This rearrangement joins TRBV5-3 to TRBJ1-1; no firm D call. TRBV5-3 is designated an ORF whose function remains uncertain. The CDR3 is made up of 16 amino acids. V lost 0 bases to trimming and J lost 0 bases, with 12 bases between them.

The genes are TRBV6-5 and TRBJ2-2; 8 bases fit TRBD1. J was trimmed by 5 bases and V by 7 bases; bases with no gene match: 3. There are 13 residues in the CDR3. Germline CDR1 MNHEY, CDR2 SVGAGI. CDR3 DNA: TGTGCCAGCACCGGGACAGGTACCGGGGAGCTGTTTTTT. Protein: CASTGTGTGELFF.

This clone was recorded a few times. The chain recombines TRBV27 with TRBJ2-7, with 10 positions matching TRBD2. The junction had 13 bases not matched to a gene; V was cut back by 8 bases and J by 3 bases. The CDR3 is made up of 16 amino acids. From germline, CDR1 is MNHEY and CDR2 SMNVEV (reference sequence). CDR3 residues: CASAWASGSMVYEQYF. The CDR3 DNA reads TGTGCCAGCGCGTGGGCTAGCGGGAGTATGGTCTACGAGCAGTACTTC.

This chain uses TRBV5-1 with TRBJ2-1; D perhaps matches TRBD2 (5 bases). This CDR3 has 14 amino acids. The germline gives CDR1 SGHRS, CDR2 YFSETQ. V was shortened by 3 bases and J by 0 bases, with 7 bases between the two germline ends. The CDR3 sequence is CASSSGNSYNEQFF. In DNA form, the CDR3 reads TGCGCCAGCAGCTCGGGGAACTCCTACAATGAGCAGTTCTTC.

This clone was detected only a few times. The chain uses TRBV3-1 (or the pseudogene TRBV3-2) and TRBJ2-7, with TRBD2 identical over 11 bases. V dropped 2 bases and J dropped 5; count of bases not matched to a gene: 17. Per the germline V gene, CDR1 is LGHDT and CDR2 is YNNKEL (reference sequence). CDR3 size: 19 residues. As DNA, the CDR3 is TGTGCCAGCAGCCAACCGACTAGCGGGGTCAGCCGCCGGGAGGACGAGCAGTACTTC. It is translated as CASSQPTSGVSRREDEQYF.

The CDR3 spells CATRTGGVYNEQFF. The DNA for the CDR3 is TGTGCCACAAGGACAGGGGGAGTCTACAATGAGCAGTTCTTC. The J gene is TRBJ2-1, the V gene TRBV15, with TRBD1 identical over 10 bases. This CDR3 has 14 amino acids. The ends lost 9 bases at V and 3 bases at J; junction bases unmatched: 5. Germline V gene data show CDR1 as LNHNV and CDR2 as YYDKDF (reference sequence). Supplemented by reference TRBV15 and TRBJ2-1, the full variable domain reads DAMVIQNPRYQVTQFGKPVTLSCSQTLNHNVMYWYQQKSSQAPKLLFHYYDKDFNNEADTPDNFQSRRPNTSFCFLDIRSPGLGDTAMYLCATRTGGVYNEQFFGPGTRLTVL.

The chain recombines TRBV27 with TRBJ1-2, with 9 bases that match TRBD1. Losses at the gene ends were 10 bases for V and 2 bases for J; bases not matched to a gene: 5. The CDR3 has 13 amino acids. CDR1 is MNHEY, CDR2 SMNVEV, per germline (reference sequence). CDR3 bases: TGTGCCACAGCGGACAGGGGCAACTATGGCTACACCTTC. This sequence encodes CATADRGNYGYTF.

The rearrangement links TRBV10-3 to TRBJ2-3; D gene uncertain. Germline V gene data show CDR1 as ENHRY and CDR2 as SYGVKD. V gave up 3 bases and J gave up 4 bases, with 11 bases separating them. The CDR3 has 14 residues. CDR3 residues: CAISDSFGPDTQYF. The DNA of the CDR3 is TGTGCCATCAGTGACTCGTTTGGCCCAGATACGCAGTATTTT.

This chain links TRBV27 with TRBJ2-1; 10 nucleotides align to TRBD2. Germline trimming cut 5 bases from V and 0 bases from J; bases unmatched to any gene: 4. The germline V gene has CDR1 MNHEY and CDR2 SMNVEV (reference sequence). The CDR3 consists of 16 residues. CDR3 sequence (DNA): TGTGCCAGCAGTCCACTAGCGGGGATCTCCTACAATGAGCAGTTCTTC. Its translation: CASSPLAGISYNEQFF.

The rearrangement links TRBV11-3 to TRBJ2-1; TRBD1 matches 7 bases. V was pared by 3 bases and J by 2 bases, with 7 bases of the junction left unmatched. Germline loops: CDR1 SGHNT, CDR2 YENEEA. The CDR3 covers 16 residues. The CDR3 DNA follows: TGTGCCAGCAGCTTGACAGGGCTCCCACCCTACAATGAGCAGTTCTTC. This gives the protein CASSLTGLPPYNEQFF.